This TCR beta chain was recovered during a study of OX40 agonist ivuxolimab in advanced cancers. Germline loops: CDR1 MDHEN, CDR2 SYDVKM. V trimming: 6 bases; J trimming: 11 bases; junction bases outside the gene matches: 16. The CDR3 extends over 15 amino acids. TCRdb's table, derived via immunoSEQ multiplex PCR, lists solely in-frame clones and lacks some. This sample has 92,000 or so clones; 85% to 90% occur once, and the top ten carry 6.5% to 9%. The receptor comes from an adult with an advanced solid tumor such as melanoma, head and neck, liver or kidney cancer. The V and J genes are TRBV28 and TRBJ2-5; TRBD2 agrees at 9 bases. The sequencing used CD4+ or CD8+ T cells sorted from blood, collected in a trial of the OX40 agonist ivuxolimab. The CDR3 protein is CASRLNLAGPGEQYF. In DNA form, the CDR3 reads TGTGCCAGCAGACTGAACCTAGCGGGACCGGGGGAGCAGTACTTC.